This T cell receptor beta chain originates from a study of T-cell reconstitution after alpha-beta-depleted transplantation in children. Study-wide results and limits: A year had passed since transplant, and T-cell counts and diversity by then came mostly from newly produced T cells. The origin of high day-60 TCRbeta diversity in some patients lay in surviving recipient T cells and thymic progenitors. At around two months after transplant, the alpha-beta T cells were reportedly derived from several hundred expanded clones that came from non-depleted graft cells.

In the case of this clonotype: What it binds is unknown.

Unique molecular identifiers were used in preparing the TCRbeta library. TCRdb independently ran MiXCR on the PCR reads; one entry per CDR3 protein. The sample has 6,500 to 10,000 distinct CDR3 sequences, about 32% seen once. The trim removed 5 bases at V and 7 bases at J, leaving 7 bases unmatched. Germline CDR1 reads SGHNT; CDR2 reads YENEEA. This CDR3 is built from 15 residues. The receptor was isolated from a boy under three years old who had a stem cell transplant for SCID, so the T cells may come from the graft donor. Here the sequenced sample was peripheral blood, taken 60 days after TCRalphabeta/CD19-depleted stem cell transplant. This chain links TRBV11-3 with TRBJ2-5, with 13 bases fitting TRBD2. CDR3 loop: CASSQLAGGEGTQYF. CDR3 in DNA: TGTGCCAGCAGCCAACTAGCGGGAGGGGAGGGGACCCAGTACTTC.